Many counts were recorded for the clone carrying this T cell receptor (beta chain). What it binds is not known. The sample is drawn from a study of T cells in Graves' hyperthyroidism and ophthalmopathy. Study background: Any treatment followed the collection of peripheral blood at initial diagnosis. Findings and limits, study-wide: Within blood appeared most thyroid clonotypes that had expanded above 0.001.

Uncontrolled infection, other autoimmune disease, pregnancy or lactation barred patients from enrollment. A roughly 10 ml volume of fresh peripheral blood provided the PBMCs. RNA transcripts served as the template for amplifying TCR beta CDR3 regions. The TCR CDR3 was amplified in a first-round RT-PCR using the HTBI primer set. TCRdb re-called the multiplex PCR reads through MiXCR, storing one row per CDR3 protein. The sample contains 300,000 to 450,000 distinct CDR3 sequences, around a quarter of which appear only once. Sequencing input: blood. This sequence was found in a middle-aged man with Graves' hyperthyroidism.

This CDR3 is CASGVQNIQYF. The CDR3 coding sequence is TGTGCCAGCGGGGTCCAAAACATTCAGTACTTC. J is TRBJ2-4 and V is TRBV12-3 or TRBV12-4; the D is unclear. The V end lost 8 bases, the J end lost 5 bases, and 7 bases lay between the germline ends. This CDR3 is 11 amino acids long.